What follows describes a single T cell receptor beta chain. The sample originates from a study of regulatory T cells in long-lasting Graves disease. The time point here: newly diagnosed GD, antithyroid drugs for less than 3 months. PBMC RNA served as the TCR library source. As a group, patients came from one endocrinology department in Xi'an, China. CDR3 regions were amplified by Arm-PCR using iRepertoire HTBI primers to build TCR beta libraries. TCRdb redid the calling of the multiplex PCR reads with MiXCR, one entry per CDR3 protein. The profile shows about 420,000 distinct CDR3 sequences, about 16% of them singletons. This CDR3 is built from 14 residues. The germline V gene encodes CDR1 DFQATT and CDR2 SNEGSKA (reference sequence). V lost 3 bases to trimming and J lost 1 base, with 11 bases between them. These data also featured in a second study, about T cells in Graves' hyperthyroidism and ophthalmopathy. Per that study: Using the HTBI primer set, a first-round RT-PCR was run on the TCR CDR3. Among thyroid clonotypes expanded above 0.001, most also appeared in blood. In simple terms, a model built on 13 V-J features told ophthalmopathy apart from stable hyperthyroidism.

The material was peripheral blood mononuclear cells (PBMCs), obtained at new diagnosis, from a patient treated with antithyroid drugs. The J gene is TRBJ2-3, the V gene TRBV20-1, with D tentatively TRBD1 (7 bases). The receptor's source is a woman aged 18 to 35 with Graves disease. The CDR3 region has the DNA TGCAGTGCTAGTGGAGGGGGCGGCACAGATACGCAGTATTTT. Protein: CSASGGGGTDTQYF.